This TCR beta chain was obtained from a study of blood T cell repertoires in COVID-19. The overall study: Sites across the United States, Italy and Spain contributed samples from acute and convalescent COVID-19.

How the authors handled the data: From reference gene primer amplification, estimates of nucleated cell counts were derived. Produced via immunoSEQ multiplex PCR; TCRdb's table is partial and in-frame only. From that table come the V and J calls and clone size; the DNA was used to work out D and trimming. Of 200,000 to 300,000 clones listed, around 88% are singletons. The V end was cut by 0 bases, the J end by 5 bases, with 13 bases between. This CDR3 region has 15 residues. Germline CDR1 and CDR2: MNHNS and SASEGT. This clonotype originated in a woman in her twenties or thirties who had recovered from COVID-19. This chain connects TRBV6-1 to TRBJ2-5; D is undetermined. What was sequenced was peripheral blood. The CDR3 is CASSEALSIQETQYF. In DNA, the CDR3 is TGTGCCAGCAGTGAAGCGCTTAGCATTCAGGAGACCCAGTACTTC.